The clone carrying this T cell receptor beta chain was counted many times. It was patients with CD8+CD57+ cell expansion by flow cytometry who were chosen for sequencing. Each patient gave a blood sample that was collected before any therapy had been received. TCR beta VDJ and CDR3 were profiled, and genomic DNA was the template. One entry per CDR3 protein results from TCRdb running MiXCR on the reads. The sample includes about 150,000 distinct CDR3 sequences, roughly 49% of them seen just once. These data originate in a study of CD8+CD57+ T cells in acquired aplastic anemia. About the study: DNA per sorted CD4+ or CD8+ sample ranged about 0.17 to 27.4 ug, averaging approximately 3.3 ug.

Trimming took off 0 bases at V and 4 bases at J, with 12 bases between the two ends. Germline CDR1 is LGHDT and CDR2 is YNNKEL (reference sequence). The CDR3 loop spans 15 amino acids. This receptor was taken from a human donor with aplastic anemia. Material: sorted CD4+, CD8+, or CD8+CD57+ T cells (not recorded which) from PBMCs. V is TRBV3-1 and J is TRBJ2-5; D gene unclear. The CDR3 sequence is CASSQDGSRIETQYF. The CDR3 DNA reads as TGTGCCAGCAGCCAAGATGGGTCTAGGATAGAGACCCAGTACTTC.